One T cell receptor beta chain is described in this entry. Only in-frame clones appear in the TCRdb table, and some are missing; sequencing was by immunoSEQ multiplex PCR. The profile covers more than 300,000 clones, with about 87% appearing a single time and around 1.9% taken by the ten largest. V shed 3 bases and J 5 bases; nucleotides not matched to a gene: 8. Germline assignment: CDR1 KGHSH and CDR2 LQKENI. The CDR3 length is 15 residues. The data belong to a study of blood T cell repertoires in COVID-19. The chain is built from TRBV18 and TRBJ1-1; TRBD1 matches at 8 bases. The clonotype was recovered from a middle-aged man in a cohort exposed to, infected with or recovered from COVID-19 (not recorded which). The sequenced material came from PBMCs or T cells enriched from blood (not recorded which). CDR3 in amino acids: CASSPTITGGTEAFF. CDR3 DNA sequence: TGTGCCAGCTCACCGACGATAACAGGGGGGACTGAAGCTTTCTTT.